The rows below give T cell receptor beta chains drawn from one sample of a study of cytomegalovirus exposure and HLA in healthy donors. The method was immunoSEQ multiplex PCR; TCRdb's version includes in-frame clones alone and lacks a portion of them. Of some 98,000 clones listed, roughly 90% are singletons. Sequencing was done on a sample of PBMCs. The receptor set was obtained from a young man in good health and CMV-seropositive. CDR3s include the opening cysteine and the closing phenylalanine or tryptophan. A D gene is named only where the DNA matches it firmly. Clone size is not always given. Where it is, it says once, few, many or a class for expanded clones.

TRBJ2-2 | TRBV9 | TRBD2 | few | TGTGCCAGCAGCGATGCCGCGGGGGGCTGGGTAGGGGAGCTGTTTTTT | CASSDAAGGWVGELFF
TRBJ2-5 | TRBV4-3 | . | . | TGCGCCAGCAGCCCCCATCTAGGGGAACAAGAGACCCAGTACTTC | CASSPHLGEQETQYF
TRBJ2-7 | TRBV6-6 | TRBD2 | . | TGTGCCAGCAGTACCCCCCCGCTAGCGGACGAGCAGTACTTC | CASSTPPLADEQYF
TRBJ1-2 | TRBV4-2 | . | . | TGTGCCAGCAGCCAAGTGTCGGCAGGGGATGGCTACACCTTC | CASSQVSAGDGYTF
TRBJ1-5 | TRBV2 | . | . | TGTGCCAGCAGTGAAGAGAGATTGGGCAATCAGCCCCAGCATTTT | CASSEERLGNQPQHF
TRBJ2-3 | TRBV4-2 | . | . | TGTGCCAGCAGCCAAAGTCTACAGAGCACAGATACGCAGTATTTT | CASSQSLQSTDTQYF
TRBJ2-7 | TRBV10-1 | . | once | TGCGCCAGCAGAGGGGACACAGCCTACGAGCAGTACTTC | CASRGDTAYEQYF
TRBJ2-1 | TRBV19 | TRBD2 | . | TGTGCCAGTAGAGAGAGGTGGTCTAGCGGGAGTATATACAATGAGCAGTTCTTC | CASRERWSSGSIYNEQFF
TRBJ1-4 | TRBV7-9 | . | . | TGTGCCAGCAGCTCGCAGGGGTATCGGGTAACTAATGAAAAACTGTTTTTT | CASSSQGYRVTNEKLFF
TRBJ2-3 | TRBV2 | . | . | TGTGCCAGCAGCCCAGGGTCAGCGCAGTATTTT | CASSPGSAQYF
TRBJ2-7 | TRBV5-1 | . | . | TGCGCCAGCAGCACACATCGGGGCGGGGAAGCCTACGAGCAGTACTTC | CASSTHRGGEAYEQYF
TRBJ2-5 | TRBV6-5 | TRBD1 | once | TGTGCCAGCAGTTACGGTAGGGGGCAGGAGACCCAGTACTTC | CASSYGRGQETQYF
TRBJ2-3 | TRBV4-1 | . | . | TGCGCCAGCAGCCAAGTCCCGGATACGCAGTATTTT | CASSQVPDTQYF
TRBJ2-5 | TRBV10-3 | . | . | TGTGCCATCAGTGAGTCCACGGGGGAGACCCAGTACTTC | CAISESTGETQYF
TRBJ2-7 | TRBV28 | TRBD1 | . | TGTGCCAGCAGTCGGACAGGGTCGATCTACGAGCAGTACTTC | CASSRTGSIYEQYF
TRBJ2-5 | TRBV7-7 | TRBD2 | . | TGTGCCAGCAGCTTACGACTAGCGGGGCAAGAGACCCAGTACTTC | CASSLRLAGQETQYF
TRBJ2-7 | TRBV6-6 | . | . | TGTGCCAGCAGTAGACCGGGACTTCCCTCCTACGAGCAGTACTTC | CASSRPGLPSYEQYF
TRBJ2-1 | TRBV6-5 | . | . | TGTGCCAGCAGTTACTCCAACGCACTATATGAGCAGTTCTTC | CASSYSNALYEQFF
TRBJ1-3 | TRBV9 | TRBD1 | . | TGTGCCAGCAGCGGAGGACAGGGCGTATACTCTGGAAACACCATATATTTT | CASSGGQGVYSGNTIYF
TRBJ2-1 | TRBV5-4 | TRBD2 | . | TGTGCCAGCAACCCGGGAGGTCCGGATGATGTGCAGTTCTTC | CASNPGGPDDVQFF
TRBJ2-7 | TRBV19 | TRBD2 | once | TGTGCCAGTAGTATAGCCAGCGGGGACTCCTACGAGCAGTACTTC | CASSIASGDSYEQYF
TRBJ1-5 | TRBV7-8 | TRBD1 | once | TGTGCCAGCAGCTTAGGGCAGGGGGCTTATCAGCCCCAGCATTTT | CASSLGQGAYQPQHF
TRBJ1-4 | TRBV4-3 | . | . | TGCGCCAGCAGCCAAGATCTGGTGCAGGGGATAGCTAATGAAAAACTGTTTTTT | CASSQDLVQGIANEKLFF
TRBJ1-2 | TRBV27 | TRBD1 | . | TGTGCCAGCAGTTCCCGGACAGGTCCGCGTCCTGGCTACACCTTC | CASSSRTGPRPGYTF
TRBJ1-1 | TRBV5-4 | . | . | TGTGCCAGCAGCTTTCGGGGGGCGAACACTGAAGCTTTCTTT | CASSFRGANTEAFF
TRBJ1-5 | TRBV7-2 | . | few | TGTGCCAGCAGCTTAGAAACAGTGAGCAATCAGCCCCAGCATTTT | CASSLETVSNQPQHF
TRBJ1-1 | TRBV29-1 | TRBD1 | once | TGCAGCGTGCTGGGACAGGGGGCTCACACTGAAGCTTTCTTT | CSVLGQGAHTEAFF
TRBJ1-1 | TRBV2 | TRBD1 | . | TGTGCCAGCAGGAACACAGGGGGCACTGAAGCTTTCTTT | CASRNTGGTEAFF